This is a list of T cell receptor beta chains from one sample in a study of cytomegalovirus exposure and HLA in healthy donors. The assay was immunoSEQ multiplex PCR, and TCRdb's table has in-frame clones only and misses some. Its listing shows some 150,000 clones. The material sequenced was PBMCs. The receptor source for this set is a woman younger than 30 in good health and CMV-seropositive. CDR3s include the opening cysteine and the closing phenylalanine or tryptophan. D genes are given only for firm matches.

D	V	J	DNA	CDR3
TRBD1	TRBV6-5	TRBJ2-7	TGTGCCAGCAGTGACAGGGTCCGCTACGAGCAGTACTTC	CASSDRVRYEQYF
NA	TRBV30	TRBJ1-1	TGTGCCTGGAGTCCAAGGGGGAACACTGAAGCTTTCTTT	CAWSPRGNTEAFF
TRBD2	TRBV9	TRBJ2-1	TGTGCCAGCAGCGGTCTACTAAATAGCGGGGGAGACAATGAGCAGTTCTTC	CASSGLLNSGGDNEQFF
NA	TRBV7-9	TRBJ1-1	TGTGCCAGCAGCTTTCAGCCGGGGGCTGAAGCTTTCTTT	CASSFQPGAEAFF
TRBD2	TRBV4-3	TRBJ2-3	TGCGCCAGCAGCCAAGATACGGGACTAGCGGATACGCAGTATTTT	CASSQDTGLADTQYF
TRBD2	TRBV10-3	TRBJ2-3	TGTGCCACCGCTACCGGGACTAGCTCAGATACGCAGTATTTT	CATATGTSSDTQYF
TRBD1	TRBV29-1	TRBJ1-1	TGCAGCGCCCCGGGACAGGGTGACACTGAAGCTTTCTTT	CSAPGQGDTEAFF
TRBD2	TRBV4-1	TRBJ2-5	TGCGCCAGCAGCCAAGGGATAAGCGGGGGGGCCGGAGAGACCCAGTACTTC	CASSQGISGGAGETQYF
TRBD1	TRBV15	TRBJ2-7	TGTGCCACCAGCGGGGAGACAGGGTACGAGCAGTACTTC	CATSGETGYEQYF
NA	TRBV2	TRBJ2-7	TGTGCCAGCAGAGGGACACTCATGACCTACGAGCAGTACTTC	CASRGTLMTYEQYF
NA	TRBV5-4	TRBJ2-3	TGTGCCACTCAGATCGGGTCCTCTAGCACAGATACGCAGTATTTT	CATQIGSSSTDTQYF
NA	TRBV5-6	TRBJ1-6	TGTGCCAGCAGCTTGGCCAGAACGCCCCTCCACTTT	CASSLARTPLHF
TRBD2	TRBV29-1	TRBJ2-1	TGCAGCGTTAAAGGACTAGCGGGAGACGATGAGCAGTTCTTC	CSVKGLAGDDEQFF
NA	TRBV27	TRBJ1-2	TGTGCCAGCAGGGGAGGCTATGGCTACACCTTC	CASRGGYGYTF
NA	TRBV14	TRBJ2-7	TGTGCCAGCAGCCTGCTAACGGCAACGGGCTCCTACGAGCAGTACTTC	CASSLLTATGSYEQYF
TRBD1	TRBV15	TRBJ1-5	TGTGCCACCAGCAGAGACGGGAGGACAGGGTTCGGACAGCCCCAGCATTTT	CATSRDGRTGFGQPQHF
TRBD2	TRBV9	TRBJ2-3	TGTGCCAGCAGCCCTTGGGGACTAGGCACAGATACGCAGTATTTT	CASSPWGLGTDTQYF
NA	TRBV30	TRBJ1-6	TGTGCCTGGAGTGTAGCAGGGGTCAATTCACCCCTCCACTTT	CAWSVAGVNSPLHF
NA	TRBV7-2	TRBJ2-1	TGTGCCAGCAGCTTAGCGGGGCCATCCTACAATGAGCAGTTCTTC	CASSLAGPSYNEQFF
TRBD2	TRBV7-2	TRBJ2-5	TGTGCCAGCAGGAGGGGCGGGGGAGAGACCCAGTACTTC	CASRRGGGETQYF
TRBD1	TRBV4-1	TRBJ2-1	TGCGCCAGCAGCCAAGGGGGACAGGTGGAGTTCTTC	CASSQGGQVEFF
TRBD2	TRBV27	TRBJ2-5	TGTGCCAGCCTCCCTAAAGCAGCGGGAGGTTCGAGGGGCCAAGAGACCCAGTACTTC	CASLPKAAGGSRGQETQYF
NA	TRBV11-1	TRBJ2-2	TGTGCCAGCAGCTTACGAGATGGCGGGGAGCTGTTTTTT	CASSLRDGGELFF
TRBD2	TRBV4-3	TRBJ2-5	TGCGCCAGCAGCCAGGTACTAGCGGGGGCCACTGGGCAAGAGACCCAGTACTTC	CASSQVLAGATGQETQYF
NA	TRBV5-4	TRBJ2-2	TGTGCCAGCAGCTTGGGGCAGGGTAACACCGGGGAGCTGTTTTTT	CASSLGQGNTGELFF
NA	TRBV5-1	TRBJ2-1	TGCGCCAGCAGCGCCTTGGCGGAATTGTACAATGAGCAGTTCTTC	CASSALAELYNEQFF
TRBD2	TRBV5-1	TRBJ2-1	TGCGCCAGCAGGCCTACTAGCGGGAGTACGCGGAATGAGCAGTTCTTC	CASRPTSGSTRNEQFF
NA	TRBV27	TRBJ2-7	TGTGCCAGCAGTCCCCTTGGGGACACGTCCTACGAGCAGTACTTC	CASSPLGDTSYEQYF
NA	TRBV19	TRBJ2-7	TGTGCCAGTAGGAGGCAACACGCGGACTACGAGCAGTACTTC	CASRRQHADYEQYF
TRBD2	TRBV29-1	TRBJ2-5	TGCAGCGTTGGAGTAGCGGGGAGCGTAGAGACCCAGTACTTC	CSVGVAGSVETQYF
TRBD2	TRBV18	TRBJ2-5	TGTGCCAGCTCGCCTACTAGCGGTCAAGAGACCCAGTACTTC	CASSPTSGQETQYF
TRBD1	TRBV18	TRBJ2-1	TGTGCCAGCTCAAGGGGACAGGGAACCTACAATGAGCAGTTCTTC	CASSRGQGTYNEQFF
NA	TRBV5-1	TRBJ1-1	TGCGCCAGCAGCTTGGTCACGGGGTCCCCGGGCACTGAAGCTTTCTTT	CASSLVTGSPGTEAFF
TRBD2	TRBV19	TRBJ2-7	TGTGCCAGTAGCAACGCGGGGGGCCATACCTACGAGCAGTACTTC	CASSNAGGHTYEQYF
NA	TRBV4-3	TRBJ1-1	TGCGCCAGCAGCCAGCGACATCCCATGAACACTGAAGCTTTCTTT	CASSQRHPMNTEAFF
NA	TRBV2	TRBJ1-2	TGTGCCAGCAGACAGGGATCGGTATTTGGCTACACCTTC	CASRQGSVFGYTF
NA	TRBV7-2	TRBJ2-5	TGTGCCAGCAGCCGCGAGACTCAAGAGACCCAGTACTTC	CASSRETQETQYF
TRBD2	TRBV15	TRBJ2-1	TGTGCCACCAGCAGAGTAGCGGGGTCGTACAATGAGCAGTTCTTC	CATSRVAGSYNEQFF
NA	TRBV4-3	TRBJ1-1	TGCGCCAGCAGCCTCACCGGGACTGATTTACCCGAAGCTTTCTTT	CASSLTGTDLPEAFF
TRBD1	TRBV6-5	TRBJ2-1	TGTGCCAGCAGTTATGCGGGACAGGGGGCTTATGAGCAGTTCTTC	CASSYAGQGAYEQFF
NA	TRBV19	TRBJ2-2	TGTGCCAGTAGGGGTGAGGGGAACACCGGGGAGCTGTTTTTT	CASRGEGNTGELFF
NA	TRBV19	TRBJ1-1	TGTGCCAGTAGTAGCGGGGGTATCACTGAAGCTTTCTTT	CASSSGGITEAFF
TRBD1	TRBV19	TRBJ1-2	TGTGCCAGTAGTGTGGACAGGGTTAACTATGGCTACACCTTC	CASSVDRVNYGYTF
NA	TRBV2	TRBJ2-1	TGTGCCAGCACCGCATCGGGTTCCTACAATGAGCAGTTCTTC	CASTASGSYNEQFF
NA	TRBV4-3	TRBJ2-7	TGCGCCAGCAGCCAAGATAACCGGGGGGCATACGAGCAGTACTTC	CASSQDNRGAYEQYF
TRBD2	TRBV12-5	TRBJ2-3	TGTGCTAGTGGTTTCCGACTAGCGGGGGGCACAGATACGCAGTATTTT	CASGFRLAGGTDTQYF
NA	TRBV27	TRBJ1-2	TGTGCCAGCAGTTTATCGGCAGGGGCCTATGGCTACACCTTC	CASSLSAGAYGYTF
TRBD1	TRBV14	TRBJ1-4	TGTGCCAGCAGCCGGACAGGGAGTTCTGAAAAACTGTTTTTT	CASSRTGSSEKLFF
NA	TRBV6-1	TRBJ1-5	TGTGCCAGCAGTGAAGATCAGGGTGAGGTGCAGCCCCAGCATTTT	CASSEDQGEVQPQHF
NA	TRBV30	TRBJ1-1	TGTGCCTGGAGTGTAATGCAGTACATGAACACTGAAGCTTTCTTT	CAWSVMQYMNTEAFF
NA	TRBV2	TRBJ1-6	TGTGCCAGCAGTGAGGGCCTTTTCAGGCGGGGAGGAGGATCACCCCTCCACTTT	CASSEGLFRRGGGSPLHF
TRBD1	TRBV5-5	TRBJ2-7	TGTGCCAGCAGCCCTGGGACAGGGAGCTCCTACGAGCAGTACTTC	CASSPGTGSSYEQYF
TRBD1	TRBV19	TRBJ2-7	TGTGCCAGTAGTATGGGGGTCGGACAGGGAGGCGAGCAGTACTTC	CASSMGVGQGGEQYF
NA	TRBV6-6	TRBJ2-7	TGTGCCAGCAGTTACTACTCTGGGACATTATACGAGCAGTACTTC	CASSYYSGTLYEQYF
TRBD2	TRBV5-1	TRBJ2-5	TGCGCCAGCAGCTTGGGACGACTAGCGGGAGGTTGGGGAACCCAAGAGACCCAGTACTTC	CASSLGRLAGGWGTQETQYF
NA	TRBV10-3	TRBJ1-2	TGTGCCACGTCCGGAGTTGGAGAGGGCTATGGCTACACCTTC	CATSGVGEGYGYTF
TRBD1	TRBV5-4	TRBJ1-3	TGTGCCAGCAGCCCAGCCAGAGGACAGGGTGCGACGGGAAACACCATATATTTT	CASSPARGQGATGNTIYF
NA	TRBV6-4	TRBJ2-1	TGTGCCAGCAGACCCCGGGAGAGCTCCTACAATGAGCAGTTCTTC	CASRPRESSYNEQFF
TRBD1	TRBV2	TRBJ2-6	TGTGCCATAGGACAGGGGCTCTCTGGGGCCAACGTCCTGACTTTC	CAIGQGLSGANVLTF
TRBD1	TRBV20-1	TRBJ2-7	TGCAGTGCTATGACAGGGAACGAGCAGTACTTC	CSAMTGNEQYF